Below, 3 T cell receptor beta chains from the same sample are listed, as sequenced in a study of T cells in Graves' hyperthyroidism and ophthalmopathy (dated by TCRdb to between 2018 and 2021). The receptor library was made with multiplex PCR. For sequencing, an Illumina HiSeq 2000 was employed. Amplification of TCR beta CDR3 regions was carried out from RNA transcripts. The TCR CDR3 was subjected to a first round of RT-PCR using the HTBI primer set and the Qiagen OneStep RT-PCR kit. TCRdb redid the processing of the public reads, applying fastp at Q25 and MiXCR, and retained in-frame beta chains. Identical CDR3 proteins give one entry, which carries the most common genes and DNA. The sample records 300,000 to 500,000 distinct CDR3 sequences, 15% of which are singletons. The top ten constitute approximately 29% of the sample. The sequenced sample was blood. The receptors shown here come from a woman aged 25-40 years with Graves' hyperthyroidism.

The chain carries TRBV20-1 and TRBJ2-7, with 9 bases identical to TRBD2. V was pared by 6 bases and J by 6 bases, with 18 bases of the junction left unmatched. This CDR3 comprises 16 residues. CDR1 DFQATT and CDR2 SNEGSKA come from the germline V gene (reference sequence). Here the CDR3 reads CSAPPSGRSNKGEQYF. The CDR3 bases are TGCAGTGCACCCCCCAGCGGGAGGTCCAATAAGGGCGAGCAGTACTTC.

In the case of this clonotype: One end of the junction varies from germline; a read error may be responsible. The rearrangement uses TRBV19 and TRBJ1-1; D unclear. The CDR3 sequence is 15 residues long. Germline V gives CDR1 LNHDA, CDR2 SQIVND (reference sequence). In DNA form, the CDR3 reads TGTGCCAGTAGTCCGCGGAGAGCGTTGAGCACTGGAGCTTTCTTT. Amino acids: CASSPRRALSTGAFF.

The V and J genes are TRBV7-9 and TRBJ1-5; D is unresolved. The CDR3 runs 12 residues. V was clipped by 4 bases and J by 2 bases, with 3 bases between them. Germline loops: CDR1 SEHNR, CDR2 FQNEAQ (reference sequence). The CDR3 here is CASSWGNQPQHF. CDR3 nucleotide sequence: TGTGCCAGCAGCTGGGGCAATCAGCCCCAGCATTTT. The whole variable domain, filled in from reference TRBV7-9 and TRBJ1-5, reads DTGVSQNPRHKITKRGQNVTFRCDPISEHNRLYWYRQTLGQGPEFLTYFQNEAQLEKSRLLSDRFSAERPKGSFSTLEIQRTEQGDSAMYLCASSWGNQPQHFGDGTRLSIL.